This TCR beta chain emerged from a study of cytomegalovirus exposure and HLA in healthy donors. Study conclusions and caveats: In a later analysis, specific HLA alleles were associated with 15,000 to 20,000 TCR beta sequences at a 0.05 false discovery rate. Segments of the TCR beta V type were, in most cases, productive about 87% or about 30% of the time in an earlier analysis.

The CDR3 sequence is 17 residues long. In germline, CDR1 is MGHRA, CDR2 YSYEKL. The V and J ends lost 3 bases and 4 bases, in that order; junction bases with no gene match: 11. 60 Vbeta and 13 Jbeta primers were used in PCR. Sequencing used immunoSEQ multiplex PCR; TCRdb keeps in-frame clones, though not all of them. The top ten hold roughly 1.2% of the sample, which has about 130,000 clones, less than 85% seen once. A remark on this clone: As yet, its antigen is unknown.

The chain uses TRBV4-1 and TRBJ2-3, with TRBD2 matching 9 bases. This clonotype was sampled from a female donor in good health and CMV-seronegative. Specimen: PBMCs. The CDR3 nucleotides are TGCGCCAGCAGCCACCTCTATCGCGGGGGGGCCGCAGATACGCAGTATTTT. As protein: CASSHLYRGGAADTQYF.